This T cell receptor beta chain comes out of a study of control samples from healthy donors and cancer patients. J lost 3 bases, V lost 0 bases, and 7 bases had no gene match. The CDR3 is 17 amino acids. Per germline, CDR1 LGHDT and CDR2 YNNKEL (reference sequence). Sequencing was performed with immunoSEQ multiplex PCR; in TCRdb, only in-frame clones are kept and a portion is missing. The table includes around 120,000 clones, 88% detected once. The sample was blood. This TCR came from a woman between 65 and 79 years old in good health. The J gene is TRBJ2-2, the V gene TRBV3-1 (or the pseudogene TRBV3-2), with 7 positions matching TRBD2. The CDR3, as DNA: TGTGCCAGCAGCCAAGAACGACTAGCTGGTGACACCGGGGAGCTGTTTTTT. Its translation is CASSQERLAGDTGELFF.